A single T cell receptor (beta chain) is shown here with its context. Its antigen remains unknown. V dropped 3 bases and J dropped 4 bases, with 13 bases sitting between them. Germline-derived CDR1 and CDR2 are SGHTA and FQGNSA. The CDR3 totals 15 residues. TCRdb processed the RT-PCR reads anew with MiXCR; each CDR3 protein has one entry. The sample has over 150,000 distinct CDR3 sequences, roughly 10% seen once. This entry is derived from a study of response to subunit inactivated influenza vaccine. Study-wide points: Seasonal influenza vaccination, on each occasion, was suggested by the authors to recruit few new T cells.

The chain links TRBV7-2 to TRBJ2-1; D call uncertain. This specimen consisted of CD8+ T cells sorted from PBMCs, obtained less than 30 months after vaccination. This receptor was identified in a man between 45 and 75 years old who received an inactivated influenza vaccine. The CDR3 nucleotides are TGTGCCAGCAGCTTGGAGTCTAACCTATACAATGAGCAGTTCTTC. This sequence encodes CASSLESNLYNEQFF. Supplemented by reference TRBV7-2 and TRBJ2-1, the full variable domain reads GAGVSQSPSNKVTEKGKDVELRCDPISGHTALYWYRQSLGQGLEFLIYFQGNSAPDKSGLPSDRFSAERTGGSVSTLTIQRTQQEDSAVYLCASSLESNLYNEQFFGPGTRLTVL.